The 11 T cell receptor beta chains below come from one sample, sequenced in a study of blood T cell repertoires in COVID-19. The repertoire was sequenced with immunoSEQ multiplex PCR; TCRdb's copy has only in-frame clones and lacks some. Of over 200,000 clones listed, approximately 85% are singletons. Source material: peripheral blood. All receptors derive from a human donor in a cohort sampled during active COVID-19.

The chain couples TRBV7-9 to TRBJ1-3; tentative D call: TRBD1 (5 bases). Germline-derived CDR1 and CDR2 are SEHNR and FQNEAQ (reference sequence). Trimming took off 5 bases at V and 7 bases at J, with 15 bases between the two ends. The CDR3 is 14 residues long. The CDR3 loop reads CASSREGSGNTIYF. CDR3 in DNA: TGTGCCAGCAGCCGGGAGGGGTCGGGCAACACCATATATTTT.

The rearrangement uses TRBV27 and TRBJ1-1; D is perhaps TRBD1 (6 bases). The V gene lost 3 bases and the J gene lost 8 bases, with 10 bases spanning the gap. Germline CDR1 MNHEY, CDR2 SMNVEV (reference sequence). The CDR3 is made up of 12 amino acids. The CDR3 nucleotides read TGTGCCAGCAGTTTCCGAGGGACAGAAGCTTTCTTT. It yields the protein CASSFRGTEAFF.

This clone was detected only once. This chain uses TRBV2 with TRBJ1-4; tentative D call: TRBD1 (6 bases). Between the trimmed V and J ends, which lost 5 bases and 4 bases, there was a span of 11 bases. The germline CDR1 and CDR2 sequences are SNHLY and FYNNEI. This CDR3 comprises 14 residues. The CDR3 loop reads CASSYRALNEKLFF. The DNA for the CDR3 is TGTGCCAGCAGTTACAGGGCCCTTAATGAAAAACTGTTTTTT.

The V call is TRBV28, the J call TRBJ1-1; 8 bases agree with TRBD1. V shed 7 bases and J 9 bases; nucleotides not matched to a gene: 7. Germline-derived CDR1 and CDR2 are MDHEN and SYDVKM. This CDR3 region has 12 residues. CDR3 residues: CASTSGQGKAFF. Written as DNA, the CDR3 is TGTGCCAGCACCTCAGGACAGGGTAAAGCTTTCTTT.

This clone was detected only a few times. The chain carries TRBV28 and TRBJ1-1; D gene uncertain. This CDR3 is built from 13 residues. Deletions cut 8 bases from V and 0 bases from J, with 10 bases between. Germline CDR1 is MDHEN and CDR2 is SYDVKM. The CDR3 protein is CASGRHLNTEAFF. In DNA form, the CDR3 reads TGTGCCAGCGGGAGGCACTTGAACACTGAAGCTTTCTTT.

The rearrangement links TRBV11-2 to TRBJ2-7, with D uncertain. This CDR3 is built from 12 residues. Germline V gene sequence: CDR1 SGHAT, CDR2 FQNNGV. Trimming took 4 bases from V and 7 from J, leaving 11 bases between them. The CDR3 sequence is CASSWAFGEQYF. The CDR3 region has the DNA TGTGCCAGCAGCTGGGCATTTGGGGAGCAGTACTTC.

This chain connects TRBV6-2 or TRBV6-3 to TRBJ2-5; D is ambiguous. The germline V and J ends were trimmed by 4 bases and 7 bases, with 13 bases remaining between them. This CDR3 comprises 13 residues. CDR1 MNHEY and CDR2 SVGEGT come from the germline V gene. The CDR3 loop reads CASSLDPTGTQYF. The CDR3 region has the DNA TGTGCCAGCAGTTTAGACCCGACGGGGACCCAGTACTTC.

V and J are TRBV24-1 and TRBJ1-5, with 7 nucleotides matching TRBD1. CDR1 and CDR2 from the germline V gene are KGHDR and SFDVKD. The CDR3 runs 14 residues. Germline trimming cut 4 bases from V and 6 bases from J; bases unmatched to any gene: 5. CDR3 protein: CATSERGTVQPQHF. CDR3 bases: TGTGCCACCAGTGAGAGGGGGACAGTTCAGCCCCAGCATTTT.

CDR3 amino acids: CASSQRSGVRTYEQYF. CDR3 coding DNA: TGCGCCAGCAGCCAACGGTCCGGGGTAAGGACCTACGAGCAGTACTTC. The chain uses TRBV4-1 and TRBJ2-7; D is possibly TRBD2 (5 bases). CDR1 is MGHRA, CDR2 YSYEKL, per germline. Trimming removed 2 bases from V and 2 bases from J, with 16 bases in between. This CDR3 has 16 amino acids.

J is TRBJ1-4 and V is TRBV27, with a possible D match to TRBD1 (6 bases). Germline CDR1 and CDR2: MNHEY and SMNVEV (reference sequence). Trimming shortened V by 4 bases and J by 8 bases, and 17 bases separated the two germline ends. This CDR3 comprises 15 residues. CDR3 nucleotides: TGTGCCAGCAGTTCCCCCGGGGGGGGCGAAGAAAAACTGTTTTTT. Protein product: CASSSPGGGEEKLFF.

This chain joins TRBV18 and TRBJ2-5; TRBD2 is a possible D gene (6 bases). This CDR3 comprises 15 residues. The V gene's germline CDR1 is KGHSH and CDR2 LQKENI. V shed 3 bases and J shed 3 bases, with 14 bases lying between them. The CDR3 bases are TGTGCCAGCTCACCTAACGGGGGAATGAAAGAGACCCAGTACTTC. Translated, it gives CASSPNGGMKETQYF. The full variable domain, completed using reference TRBV18 and TRBJ2-5, is NAGVMQNPRHLVRRRGQEARLRCSPMKGHSHVYWYRQLPEEGLKFMVYLQKENIIDESGMPKERFSAEFPKEGPSILRIQQVVRGDSAAYFCASSPNGGMKETQYFGPGTRLLVL.